A single sample gave rise to the 10 T cell receptor beta chains below, sequenced in a study of shared T cell receptors in the human thymus. The assay was immunoSEQ multiplex PCR, and TCRdb's table has in-frame clones only and misses some. The table includes hundreds of thousands of clones, approximately 85% detected once. These same data were also listed under a study on human thymus T cells.

What was sequenced was thymocytes. The source of these receptors is a girl under three years old with a congenital heart defect.

The rearrangement uses TRBV10-3 and TRBJ1-3; the D is unclear. The CDR3 consists of 12 residues. V lost 8 bases and J lost 9, with 14 bases in between. The germline V gene encodes CDR1 ENHRY and CDR2 SYGVKD. The CDR3 coding sequence is TGTGCCATCGAAAAAGGCGCGGGCACCATATATTTT. It yields the protein CAIEKGAGTIYF.

The chain couples TRBV19 to TRBJ2-3, with 7 bases fitting TRBD2. The trim removed 5 bases at V and 4 bases at J, leaving 15 bases unmatched. The CDR3 has 17 amino acids. Germline CDR1 is LNHDA and CDR2 is SQIVND (reference sequence). This chain's CDR3 is CASSQRGSVHSPDTQYF. As DNA, the CDR3 is TGTGCCAGTAGTCAGCGGGGAAGTGTTCACTCCCCAGATACGCAGTATTTT.

This clone was recorded a few times. The chain has TRBV2 and TRBJ2-5, with 8 bases lining up with TRBD2. The CDR3 is 15 amino acids. V shed 4 bases, J shed 3 bases, and the junction held 7 bases outside the gene matches. Germline values: CDR1 SNHLY, CDR2 FYNNEI. CDR3 coding DNA: TGTGCCAGCAGTGGAACGGGGGGGCCTAAAGAGACCCAGTACTTC. Encoded protein: CASSGTGGPKETQYF.

This chain joins TRBV4-3 and TRBJ1-1; unclear D gene. The CDR3 contains 16 residues. Germline V gene sequence: CDR1 LGHNA, CDR2 YSLEER. V was pared by 0 bases and J by 6 bases, with 17 bases between. The CDR3: CASSQEKVGSGAEAFF. The CDR3 DNA follows: TGCGCCAGCAGCCAAGAAAAGGTCGGGTCGGGAGCTGAAGCTTTCTTT.

The chain couples TRBV12-5 to TRBJ1-2; 9 bases are a match to TRBD1. The CDR3 sequence is 14 residues long. CDR1 and CDR2 (germline): LGHNT, FRNRAP. The J segment lost 8 bases and the V segment lost 2 bases, leaving 6 bases of the junction unmatched. DNA of the CDR3: TGTGCTAGTGGTTTGACGGGACAGGGTCGAGGCTACACCTTC. Translating it yields CASGLTGQGRGYTF.

The table lists this clone with a count of one. This sequence joins TRBV14 and TRBJ2-1; TRBD1 might be the D (5 bases). The CDR3 spans 20 residues. Trimming shortened V by 1 base and J by 6 bases, and 28 bases separated the two germline ends. CDR1 SGHDN and CDR2 FVKESK come from the germline V gene. The CDR3: CASSQVKAGWPRGDGNEQFF. In nucleotides, the CDR3 is TGTGCCAGCAGCCAAGTTAAGGCAGGGTGGCCTAGGGGTGACGGCAATGAGCAGTTCTTC.

V and J are TRBV2 and TRBJ2-4, with TRBD1 matching 8 bases. The CDR3 has 17 amino acids. The germline V gene has CDR1 SNHLY and CDR2 FYNNEI. J lost 0 bases, V lost 6 bases, and 10 bases had no gene match. CDR3 sequence (DNA): TGTGCCAGCAGGACCGGGACAGGATCTCTAGCCAAAAACATTCAGTACTTC. Translation: CASRTGTGSLAKNIQYF.

The chain uses TRBV19 and TRBJ1-4; D is unclear. The CDR3 has 16 residues. Germline CDR1 reads LNHDA; CDR2 reads SQIVND (reference sequence). V shed 8 bases and J shed 4 bases, with 20 bases lying between them. The CDR3 loop is CASHVNWENDNEKLFF. The CDR3 bases are TGTGCCAGTCACGTAAACTGGGAGAACGATAATGAAAAACTGTTTTTT.

The J gene is TRBJ2-7, the V gene TRBV7-2; D may be TRBD1 (8 bases). The CDR3 has 16 amino acids. The germline V and J ends were trimmed by 5 bases and 2 bases, with 19 bases remaining between them. From germline, CDR1 is SGHTA and CDR2 FQGNSA. The DNA of the CDR3 is TGTGCCAGCAGCAGAACGGACAGGGAGGGGCCCTACGAGCAGTACTTC. This encodes CASSRTDREGPYEQYF.

The rearrangement joins TRBV7-3 to TRBJ2-1, with TRBD2 identical over 10 bases. The germline gives CDR1 SGHTA, CDR2 FQGTGA. With 3 bases clipped from V and 4 bases from J, the junction kept 0 bases outside the gene matches. The CDR3 consists of 14 residues. CDR3 nucleotides: TGTGCCAGCAGCTTTAGCGGGGGGTACAATGAGCAGTTCTTC. Translated, it gives CASSFSGGYNEQFF.